These 19 T cell receptor beta chains share one sample of origin, sequenced in a study of T-cell memory formation after mild COVID-19. TCRdb passed the 5' RACE reads through MiXCR, listing each CDR3 protein once. The data contain about 560,000 distinct CDR3 sequences, roughly 18% of them singletons. Sequenced material: PBMCs or a T cell subset sorted from them (not recorded which). These receptors came from an adult woman who had mild COVID-19 (a few samples of this study predate the infection). Cell type and time point are not known.

In its sample, this clonotype was seen a few times. This chain links TRBV29-1 with TRBJ2-4; 8 bases are a match to TRBD1. This CDR3 spans 13 amino acids. Germline CDR1 reads SQVTM; CDR2 reads ANQGSEA. J gave up 1 base and V 5 bases, and 1 base lay outside the gene matches. CDR3 sequence: CSVTGGAKNIQYF. CDR3 in DNA: TGCAGCGTTACAGGGGGGGCCAAAAACATTCAGTACTTC.

There are many counts of this clonotype. The CDR3 spells CASSPGRRTGELFF. The CDR3 nucleotides read TGTGCCAGCAGTCCGGGGAGGAGGACCGGGGAGCTGTTTTTT. This chain joins TRBV12-3 or TRBV12-4 and TRBJ2-2; a weak D match, TRBD2 (6 bases). The V gene lost 5 bases and the J gene lost 5 bases, with 12 bases spanning the gap. The CDR3 contains 14 residues.

V gene TRBV15 combines with J gene TRBJ2-5; no clear D. This CDR3 has 17 amino acids. The germline V and J ends were trimmed by 8 bases and 5 bases, with 27 bases remaining between them. Germline loops: CDR1 LNHNV, CDR2 YYDKDF (reference sequence). DNA of the CDR3: TGTGCCACCCAAAAGAGTAAGGGCTCCTATCTTGAGGAGACCCAGTACTTC. Residues: CATQKSKGSYLEETQYF.

In this sample, this clonotype turned up a few times. CDR3 in DNA: TGTGCCAGCAGCTTAGAATTGATGAACACTGAAGCTTTCTTT. This translates into CASSLELMNTEAFF. The chain carries TRBV7-2 and TRBJ1-1; no clear D. CDR1 is SGHTA and CDR2 is FQGNSA in the germline V gene. Trimming removed 1 base at V and 0 bases at J, with 6 bases between. The CDR3 has 14 residues.

The chain carries TRBV20-1 and TRBJ1-4; 7 bases are shared with TRBD1. This CDR3 comprises 14 residues. The germline V gene encodes CDR1 DFQATT and CDR2 SNEGSKA (reference sequence). The V gene end was trimmed by 2 bases and the J gene end by 3 bases; junction bases not matched to a gene: 3. The CDR3 region is CSARLGTANEKLFF. CDR3 in DNA: TGCAGTGCTAGACTCGGGACAGCTAATGAAAAACTGTTTTTT.

V usage is TRBV19 and J usage is TRBJ1-6, with D possibly being TRBD1 (6 bases). The CDR3 has 15 amino acids. Germline CDR1 is LNHDA and CDR2 is SQIVND (reference sequence). V was shortened by 2 bases and J by 7 bases, with 12 bases between the two germline ends. The CDR3 nucleotides are TGTGCCAGTAGTATAAGTGGCCAGGGGAATTCACCCCTCCACTTT. It is translated as CASSISGQGNSPLHF.

J is TRBJ2-7 and V is TRBV2; D unresolved. Germline assignment: CDR1 SNHLY and CDR2 FYNNEI. This CDR3 region has 14 residues. V lost 3 bases to trimming and J lost 1 base, with 10 bases between them. DNA of the CDR3: TGTGCCAGCAGTGAGGTCTGGGTTTCCTACGAGCAGTACTTC. This gives the protein CASSEVWVSYEQYF. The complete variable domain, with remaining parts taken from reference TRBV2 and TRBJ2-7, reads EPEVTQTPSHQVTQMGQEVILRCVPISNHLYFYWYRQILGQKVEFLVSFYNNEISEKSEIFDDQFSVERPDGSNFTLKIRSTKLEDSAMYFCASSEVWVSYEQYFGPGTRLTVT.

The chain combines TRBV5-6 with TRBJ1-2, with D hard to call. Germline V gives CDR1 SGHDT, CDR2 YYEEEE. The V and J ends lost 1 base and 8 bases respectively, with 9 bases between them. CDR3 length: 12 residues. CDR3 in DNA: TGTGCCAGCAGCTTGTCAGGACCCGGCTACACCTTC. Amino acids: CASSLSGPGYTF.

The chain uses TRBV5-1 and TRBJ2-1; possibly TRBD2 for D (6 bases). Germline CDR1 SGHRS, CDR2 YFSETQ. Trimming removed 5 bases at V and 2 bases at J, with 11 bases between. The CDR3 is 14 residues long. In nucleotides, the CDR3 is TGCGCCAGCAGGGGGGACTCTACCTACAATGAGCAGTTCTTC. Translation: CASRGDSTYNEQFF.

This clonotype was observed a handful of times. This CDR3 is CASSYSRGGGLFDEQYF. The CDR3 nucleotides are TGTGCCAGCAGTTACTCTCGCGGGGGAGGCCTTTTTGACGAGCAGTACTTC. The V call is TRBV6-2 or TRBV6-3, the J call TRBJ2-7; 7 nucleotides line up with TRBD2. CDR1 is MNHEY, CDR2 SVGEGT, per germline. With 0 bases clipped from V and 5 bases from J, the junction kept 13 bases outside the gene matches. The length of the CDR3 is 17 residues.

V is TRBV29-1 and J is TRBJ1-5, with no clear D. V dropped 3 bases and J dropped 4 bases, with 10 bases sitting between them. This CDR3 has 13 amino acids. The germline CDR1 and CDR2 sequences are SQVTM and ANQGSEA. CDR3 coding DNA: TGCAGCGTTGAGTATGAGAGAAATCAGCCCCAGCATTTT. The encoded protein is CSVEYERNQPQHF.

J is TRBJ2-7 and V is TRBV7-9; D gene ambiguous. CDR1 is SEHNR and CDR2 is FQNEAQ in the germline V gene (reference sequence). This CDR3 comprises 11 residues. Deletions cut 8 bases from V and 4 bases from J, with 9 bases between. The CDR3 is CASGSAYEQYF. The CDR3 DNA sequence: TGTGCCAGCGGGTCCGCGTACGAGCAGTACTTC.

This clonotype was counted between two and nine times. This chain uses TRBV2 with TRBJ2-1, with 9 nucleotides matching TRBD2. Germline trimming cut 5 bases from V and 3 bases from J; bases unmatched to any gene: 8. Germline CDR1 SNHLY, CDR2 FYNNEI. The CDR3 consists of 16 residues. The CDR3 coding sequence is TGTGCCAGCAGTCACCCCGGGACTAGCAGCTACAATGAGCAGTTCTTC. This encodes CASSHPGTSSYNEQFF.

The chain couples TRBV6-5 to TRBJ2-7; TRBD1 aligns across 9 bases. This CDR3 is 15 amino acids long. Trimming at V came to 2 bases and at J to 6 bases, leaving 8 bases not matched to a gene. The V gene's germline CDR1 is MNHEY and CDR2 SVGAGI. The CDR3 region is CASSYTGQGIREQYF. In DNA form, the CDR3 reads TGTGCCAGCAGTTACACGGGACAGGGAATTCGCGAGCAGTACTTC.

The chain combines TRBV15 with TRBJ1-2, with a possible D match to TRBD1 (6 bases). The CDR3 has 15 residues. The V gene's germline CDR1 is LNHNV and CDR2 YYDKDF (reference sequence). Between the trimmed V and J ends, which lost 5 bases and 4 bases, there was a span of 17 bases. The CDR3 spells CATSQQRGAGYGYTF. CDR3 sequence (DNA): TGTGCCACCAGCCAGCAGCGGGGGGCTGGCTATGGCTACACCTTC.

The chain has TRBV14 and TRBJ1-6, with D uncertain. The CDR3 has 13 residues. Germline CDR1 reads SGHDN; CDR2 reads FVKESK. V gave up 4 bases and J gave up 7 bases, with 8 bases separating them. The CDR3 DNA is TGTGCCAGCAGCCCCCATGTGAATTCACCCCTCCACTTT. Encoded protein: CASSPHVNSPLHF.

The V and J genes are TRBV5-1 and TRBJ1-1; a weak D match, TRBD1 (6 bases). This CDR3 has 17 amino acids. Germline V gene data show CDR1 as SGHRS and CDR2 as YFSETQ. V was shortened by 0 bases and J by 0 bases, with 15 bases between the two germline ends. The CDR3 DNA reads TGCGCCAGCAGCTTGGCCTTTGGACAGCCGTTGAACACTGAAGCTTTCTTT. Its protein product is CASSLAFGQPLNTEAFF.

This sequence joins TRBV5-1 and TRBJ1-5, with 7 bases aligning to TRBD1. Germline loops: CDR1 SGHRS, CDR2 YFSETQ. CDR3 length equals 15 residues. V trimming: 2 bases; J trimming: 3 bases; junction bases outside the gene matches: 5. CDR3 sequence: CASSLGQAPNQPQHF. The CDR3 DNA reads TGCGCCAGCAGCTTAGGACAGGCCCCCAATCAGCCCCAGCATTTT.

This chain uses TRBV9 with TRBJ2-5; 7 bases agree with TRBD2. This CDR3 region has 13 residues. Germline V gives CDR1 SGDLS, CDR2 YYNGEE. With V trimmed by 0 bases and J by 5 bases, 1 base remained unmatched. The CDR3 sequence is CASSVVGGETQYF. The DNA for the CDR3 is TGTGCCAGCAGCGTAGTGGGAGGGGAGACCCAGTACTTC.